Presented here are 14 T cell receptor beta chains from one specimen sequenced in a study of HIV-infected patients and healthy controls. Whole blood was used without fractionation, so all unsorted peripheral T cells were included. 450 to 600 ng RNA was reverse transcribed with alpha and beta constant-region primers. Separate chain-specific third strand synthesis with multiplexing indices produced the alpha and beta libraries. TCRdb fed the 5' RACE reads into MiXCR, producing one record per CDR3 protein. The sample lists about 16,000 distinct CDR3 sequences, 9.4% occurring once. Specimen: blood. These receptors came from an adult in good health.

This clonotype has a count of ten or more. The rearrangement joins TRBV29-1 to TRBJ1-2; D gene ambiguous. Germline CDR1 and CDR2: SQVTM and ANQGSEA. V lost 3 bases, J lost 4 bases, and 9 bases lay in between. The CDR3 is made up of 12 amino acids. In DNA form, the CDR3 reads TGCAGCGTTGACGGCAGGAGCTATGGCTACACCTTC. The encoded protein is CSVDGRSYGYTF.

This clonotype is medium-sized in the sample. V is TRBV5-1 and J is TRBJ2-3; D might be TRBD2 (5 bases). The CDR3 totals 16 residues. The V end lost 2 bases, the J end lost 1 base, and 14 bases lay between the germline ends. Germline CDR1 SGHRS, CDR2 YFSETQ. CDR3 loop: CASSFHGERGTDTQYF. CDR3 bases: TGCGCCAGCAGCTTTCACGGCGAGAGGGGCACAGATACGCAGTATTTT.

In its sample, this clonotype was seen many times. The V call is TRBV7-2, the J call TRBJ1-5; D remains unclear. This CDR3 is built from 13 residues. Germline CDR1 reads SGHTA; CDR2 reads FQGNSA. V dropped 5 bases and J dropped 5 bases, with 10 bases sitting between them. CDR3 loop: CASSGNFDQPQHF. CDR3 bases: TGTGCCAGCAGCGGGAATTTCGATCAGCCCCAGCATTTT.

This clonotype has a count of ten or more. This chain joins TRBV5-6 and TRBJ2-3; TRBD2 matches at 10 bases. CDR3 size: 15 residues. V trimming: 4 bases; J trimming: 2 bases; junction bases outside the gene matches: 4. Germline CDR1 and CDR2: SGHDT and YYEEEE. The CDR3 nucleotides read TGTGCCAGCAGCCTCCTAGCGGGGGACACAGATACGCAGTATTTT. Translated, it gives CASSLLAGDTDTQYF. Combining the CDR3 with reference TRBV5-6 and TRBJ2-3 gives the whole variable domain DAGVTQSPTHLIKTRGQQVTLRCSPKSGHDTVSWYQQALGQGPQFIFQYYEEEERQRGNFPDRFSGHQFPNYSSELNVNALLLGDSALYLCASSLLAGDTDTQYFGPGTRLTVL.

This clonotype was recorded at least ten times. A read error may produce the germline difference seen at one junction end. The chain uses TRBV7-9 and TRBJ2-3; D is perhaps TRBD1 (6 bases). CDR1 is SEHNR, CDR2 FQNEAQ, per germline (reference sequence). CDR3 length: 16 residues. CDR3 nucleotides: TGCGCCAGCAGCTTATCCTCGCGCACAGGGTACGCTACGCAGTATTTT. It yields the protein CASSLSSRTGYATQYF.

The V gene is TRBV11-2, the J gene TRBJ2-7; 7 bases match TRBD2. The CDR3 has 16 residues. V shed 3 bases, J shed 2 bases, and the junction held 10 bases outside the gene matches. Germline CDR1 and CDR2: SGHAT and FQNNGV. CDR3 loop: CASSFPAAGVTYEQYF. CDR3 sequence (DNA): TGTGCCAGCAGCTTCCCGGCGGCGGGAGTAACCTACGAGCAGTACTTC.

At least ten counts were recorded for this clonotype. The chain couples TRBV28 to TRBJ2-7; D is possibly TRBD2 (7 bases). Trimming pared 5 bases from V and 6 bases from J, leaving 17 bases between. CDR1 is MDHEN, CDR2 SYDVKM, per germline. There are 14 residues in the CDR3. CDR3 loop: CASSPGLGGVEQYF. Here the CDR3 DNA reads TGTGCCAGCAGTCCCGGACTAGGGGGGGTCGAGCAGTACTTC.

Of note for this clonotype: A much larger clone differs by one base, so this may be a read error. This chain connects TRBV30 to TRBJ1-3; D gene ambiguous. The CDR3 is made up of 14 amino acids. Germline CDR1 and CDR2: GTSNPN and SVGIG (reference sequence). The CDR3 DNA is TGTGCCTGGAGAAGGCGCTACTCTGGAAACATCATATATTTT. Translated, it gives CAWRRRYSGNIIYF.

This clonotype was observed many times. CDR3 sequence reads: CASSPDTEAFF. For the CDR3, the DNA is TGTGCCAGCAGTCCCGATACTGAAGCTTTCTTT. The chain recombines TRBV6-2 or TRBV6-3 with TRBJ1-1, with unresolved D. The CDR3 has 11 residues. V shed 5 bases and J shed 5 bases, with 6 bases lying between them. The germline V gene has CDR1 MNHEY and CDR2 SVGEGT.

J is TRBJ2-5 and V is TRBV2, with 7 bases aligning to TRBD1. Germline V gene lookup returns CDR1 SNHLY and CDR2 FYNNEI. This CDR3 comprises 15 residues. Trimming at V came to 5 bases and at J to 4 bases, leaving 10 bases not matched to a gene. CDR3 region: CASSPGQVGRETQYF. In nucleotides, the CDR3 is TGTGCCAGCAGTCCTGGACAGGTGGGTCGAGAGACCCAGTACTTC.

This clonotype was recorded at least ten times. V and J are TRBV6-6 and TRBJ2-7; unclear D gene. With 2 bases removed from V and 2 bases from J, the gap between germline ends came to 7 bases. CDR3 length equals 13 residues. From germline, CDR1 is MNHNY and CDR2 SVGAGI (reference sequence). CDR3 sequence reads: CASSYDHTYEQYV. The CDR3 region has the DNA TGTGCCAGCAGTTACGACCACACCTACGAGCAGTACGTC.

This clonotype qualifies as medium-sized. The J gene is TRBJ2-5, the V gene TRBV29-1, with D unclear. Trimming took off 7 bases at V and 2 bases at J, with 14 bases between the two ends. The CDR3 is 13 residues long. CDR1 and CDR2 from the germline V gene are SQVTM and ANQGSEA. CDR3 in DNA: TGCAGCGCCCCCCTGCACAGACAAGAGACCCAGTACTTC. It yields the protein CSAPLHRQETQYF.

This clonotype was counted many times. The chain recombines TRBV30 with TRBJ2-3; D is possibly TRBD1 (6 bases). Trimming took 2 bases from V and 3 from J, leaving 9 bases between them. Germline V gene sequence: CDR1 GTSNPN, CDR2 SVGIG (reference sequence). The CDR3 loop spans 13 amino acids. The CDR3 spells CAWSKGVTDTQYF. CDR3 bases: TGTGCCTGGAGTAAGGGGGTGACAGATACGCAGTATTTT.

The table lists this clonotype with many counts. The J gene is TRBJ2-1, the V gene TRBV6-5; D uncertain. The CDR3 totals 13 residues. Trimming took 6 bases from V and 0 from J, leaving 6 bases between them. Germline assignment: CDR1 MNHEY and CDR2 SVGAGI. In nucleotides, the CDR3 is TGTGCCAGCAGGCGCAGCTCCTACAATGAGCAGTTCTTC. It translates to CASRRSSYNEQFF.